This T cell receptor beta chain was recovered during a study of CD8 T cells in ankylosing spondylitis. Study results and limitations: The disease-linked clones had a CD8+ phenotype and low blood frequencies.

TCRdb reprocessed the 5' RACE reads via MiXCR and lists one record per CDR3 protein. The table shows just under 350,000 distinct CDR3 sequences, with around 15% occurring only once. J gave up 1 base and V 6 bases, and 7 bases lay outside the gene matches. The CDR3 totals 15 residues. Details on this clonotype: Antigen: not known.

This chain joins TRBV12-3 or TRBV12-4 and TRBJ2-3; 7 bases line up with TRBD2. Sequencing input: blood, either unsorted or a sorted T cell fraction (not recorded which). This TCR was recovered from a male donor with ankylosing spondylitis or in good health (not recorded which). This chain's CDR3 is CASSNLAAGTDTQYF. For the CDR3, the DNA is TGTGCCAGCAGCAATCTAGCGGCCGGCACAGATACGCAGTATTTT.